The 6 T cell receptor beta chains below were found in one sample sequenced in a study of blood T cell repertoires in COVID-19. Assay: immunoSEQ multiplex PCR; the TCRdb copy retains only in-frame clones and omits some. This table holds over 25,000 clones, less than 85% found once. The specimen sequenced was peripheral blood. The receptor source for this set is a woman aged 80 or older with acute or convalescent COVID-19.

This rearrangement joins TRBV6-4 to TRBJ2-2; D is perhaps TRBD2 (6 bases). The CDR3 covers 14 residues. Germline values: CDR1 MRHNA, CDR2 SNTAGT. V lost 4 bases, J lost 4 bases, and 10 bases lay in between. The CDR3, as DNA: TGTGCCAGCAGTGTGGAGGGGACCACCGGGGAGCTGTTTTTT. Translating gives CASSVEGTTGELFF.

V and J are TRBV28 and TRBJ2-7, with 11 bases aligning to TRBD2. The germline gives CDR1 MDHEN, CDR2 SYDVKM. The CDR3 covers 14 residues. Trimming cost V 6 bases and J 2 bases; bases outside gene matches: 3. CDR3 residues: CASREGLAAYEQYF. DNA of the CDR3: TGTGCCAGCAGGGAGGGACTAGCGGCCTACGAGCAGTACTTC. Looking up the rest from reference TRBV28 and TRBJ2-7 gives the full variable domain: DVKVTQSSRYLVKRTGEKVFLECVQDMDHENMFWYRQDPGLGLRLIYFSYDVKMKEKGDIPEGYSVSREKKERFSLILESASTNQTSMYLCASREGLAAYEQYFGPGTRLTVT.

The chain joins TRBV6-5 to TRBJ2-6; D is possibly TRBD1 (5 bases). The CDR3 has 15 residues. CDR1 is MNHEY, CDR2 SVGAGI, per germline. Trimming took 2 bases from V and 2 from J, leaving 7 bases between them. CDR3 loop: CASSYMGPGANVLTF. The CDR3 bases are TGTGCCAGCAGTTACATGGGGCCTGGGGCCAACGTCCTGACTTTC.

The DNA for the CDR3 is TGTGCCAGTAGTATAGTCCTATACTACGAGCAGTACTTC. Protein product: CASSIVLYYEQYF. This chain joins TRBV19 and TRBJ2-7; D unclear. Trimming pared 1 base from V and 3 bases from J, leaving 7 bases between. In germline, CDR1 is LNHDA, CDR2 SQIVND (reference sequence). The CDR3 is 13 amino acids.

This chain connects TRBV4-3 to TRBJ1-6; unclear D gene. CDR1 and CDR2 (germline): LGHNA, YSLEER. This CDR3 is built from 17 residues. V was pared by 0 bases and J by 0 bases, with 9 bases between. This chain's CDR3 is CASSQEREGSYNSPLHF. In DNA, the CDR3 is TGCGCCAGCAGCCAAGAAAGGGAGGGCTCCTATAATTCACCCCTCCACTTT.

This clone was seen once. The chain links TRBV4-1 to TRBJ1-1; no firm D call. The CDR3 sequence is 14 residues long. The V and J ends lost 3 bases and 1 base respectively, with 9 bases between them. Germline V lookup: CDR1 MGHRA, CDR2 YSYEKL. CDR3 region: CASSHPGRNTEAFF. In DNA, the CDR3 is TGCGCCAGCAGCCACCCCGGGAGGAACACTGAAGCTTTCTTT.